This is a list of T cell receptor beta chains from one sample in a study of blood T cells in healthy people across ages. TCRdb reanalysed the 5' RACE reads using MiXCR and keeps one entry per CDR3 protein. The table includes about 510,000 distinct CDR3 sequences, roughly a quarter detected once. This same sample was also part of a study on T cells of mothers and their children.

Sequences were obtained from blood. These receptors originate from a boy aged 2 to 10 in good health. Each CDR3 is given with its conserved first and last residue. A D gene is named only where the DNA matches it firmly. The size of a clone is reported for some rows only, either as once, few or many, or as a class for expanded clones.

cdr3_aa cdr3_nt j_call d_call v_call clone_size
CASSPVEGLGPYEQYF TGTGCCAGCAGTCCGGTGGAGGGGCTGGGACCCTACGAGCAGTACTTC TRBJ2-7 - TRBV27 -
CASSLGQTSTEAFF TGTGCCAGCAGCTTGGGACAGACCAGCACTGAAGCTTTCTTT TRBJ1-1 TRBD1 TRBV7-6 many
CASSQGRTDEQFF TGTGCCAGCAGCCAAGGACGTACCGATGAGCAGTTCTTC TRBJ2-1 - TRBV7-9 -
CASSFSGRATNIQYF TGTGCCAGCAGCTTTAGCGGGAGGGCCACGAACATTCAGTACTTC TRBJ2-4 TRBD2 TRBV7-2 many
CSAESGNSYEQYF TGCAGTGCGGAGAGCGGGAACTCCTACGAGCAGTACTTC TRBJ2-7 TRBD2 TRBV20-1 -
CASSAGTGEGYNQPQHF TGTGCCAGCAGCGCCGGGACAGGGGAGGGTTACAATCAGCCCCAGCATTTT TRBJ1-5 TRBD1 TRBV7-9 -
CASRTMASNQPQHF TGTGCCAGCAGGACAATGGCGAGCAATCAGCCCCAGCATTTT TRBJ1-5 - TRBV27 few
CASSLGGLGAQETRYF TGCGCCAGCAGCTTGGGAGGGCTTGGGGCCCAAGAGACCCGGTACTTC TRBJ2-5 - TRBV5-1 few
CASRLRTTDTQYF TGTGCCAGCAGACTTAGGACCACAGATACGCAGTATTTT TRBJ2-3 - TRBV7-9 few
CSVVGYRGTDTQYF TGCAGCGTTGTAGGCTACAGAGGCACAGATACGCAGTATTTT TRBJ2-3 - TRBV29-1 -
CATHPQVGRPSTDTQYF TGTGCCACCCATCCCCAGGTGGGGCGGCCTAGCACAGATACGCAGTATTTT TRBJ2-3 - TRBV15 -
CASSQLAVGEQYF TGTGCCAGCAGCCAACTAGCGGTCGGCGAGCAGTACTTC TRBJ2-7 TRBD2 TRBV3-1 few
CASSFTGSSYNEQFF TGTGCCAGCAGCTTTACAGGCAGCTCCTACAATGAGCAGTTCTTC TRBJ2-1 - TRBV7-2 -
CASSLGGIQSPLHF TGTGCCAGCAGCCTTGGTGGTATACAGTCACCCCTCCACTTT TRBJ1-6 - TRBV7-8 many
CASSYSRGDGTEAFF TGTGCCAGCAGTTACTCGAGGGGTGATGGCACTGAAGCTTTCTTT TRBJ1-1 - TRBV6-5 -
CAISLRDTGELFF TGTGCCATCAGCCTCCGAGACACCGGGGAGCTGTTTTTT TRBJ2-2 - TRBV10-3 -
CASSLEIAGAGANVLTF TGTGCCAGCAGCTTAGAAATAGCGGGAGCCGGGGCCAACGTCCTGACTTTC TRBJ2-6 TRBD2 TRBV7-2 few
CASRPLGSSYEQYF TGCGCCAGCAGACCCCTTGGGAGCTCCTACGAGCAGTACTTC TRBJ2-7 - TRBV5-1 -
CASSTGGTGELFF TGTGCCAGCAGCACAGGGGGAACCGGGGAGCTGTTTTTT TRBJ2-2 TRBD1 TRBV6-2/TRBV6-3 many
CASSLYGLTPYEQYF TGTGCCAGCAGTTTATACGGATTAACCCCCTACGAGCAGTACTTC TRBJ2-7 - TRBV27 few
CASSQVSPGTHNF TGCGCCAGCAGCCAAGTTAGCCCCGGGACTCACAACTTC TRBJ2-5 - TRBV4-1 few
CASSLAQSQETQYF TGTGCCAGCAGCTTAGCTCAGAGCCAAGAGACCCAGTACTTC TRBJ2-5 - TRBV11-2 -